The 29 T cell receptor beta chains below were found in one sample sequenced in a study of response to subunit inactivated influenza vaccine. MiXCR, applied by TCRdb to the RT-PCR reads, yields one record per CDR3 protein. In the table there are about 520,000 distinct CDR3 sequences, approximately 24% of which are singletons. This material consisted of CD4+ T cells sorted from PBMCs, taken 4 to 6 days after vaccination. All receptors come from a man over 45 who received an inactivated influenza vaccine.

The chain joins TRBV7-8 to TRBJ1-5; 9 bases match TRBD1. CDR3 length: 15 amino acids. The junction had 8 bases not matched to a gene; V was cut back by 5 bases and J by 6 bases. The germline V gene encodes CDR1 SGHVS and CDR2 FQNEAQ. The CDR3 loop reads CASSKNRGLGQPQHF. DNA of the CDR3: TGTGCCAGCAGCAAGAACAGGGGGCTGGGTCAGCCCCAGCATTTT.

This clonotype was observed a few times. The chain carries TRBV12-3 or TRBV12-4 and TRBJ2-2; D tentatively reads TRBD1 or TRBD2 (5 bases each). This CDR3 has 15 amino acids. The germline V and J ends were trimmed by 3 bases and 6 bases, with 14 bases remaining between them. For the CDR3, the DNA is TGTGCCAGCAGTTTGGGGGATTTAGGCGCCGGGGAGCTGTTTTTT. It is translated as CASSLGDLGAGELFF.

This rearrangement joins TRBV10-3 to TRBJ1-1; D uncertain. With 9 bases removed from V and 1 base from J, the gap between germline ends came to 12 bases. In germline, CDR1 is ENHRY, CDR2 SYGVKD. This CDR3 has 13 amino acids. CDR3 nucleotide sequence: TGTGCCATGACTAGGGAGAAGAACACTGAAGCTTTCTTT. Its protein is CAMTREKNTEAFF.

As regards this clonotype: One base away lies a much larger clone, so this may be a sequencing read error. The chain combines TRBV10-3 with TRBJ2-3; maybe TRBD2 (6 bases). This CDR3 has 15 amino acids. Trimming shortened V by 10 bases and J by 6 bases, and 23 bases separated the two germline ends. CDR1 is ENHRY and CDR2 is SYGVKD in the germline V gene. The DNA for the CDR3 is TGTGCCACCTGGAGCCAGGACTCGGCGGGGGATACGCAGTATTTT. Translation gives CATWSQDSAGDTQYF.

This chain joins TRBV11-2 and TRBJ2-3, with D perhaps matching TRBD2 (6 bases). Germline CDR1 SGHAT, CDR2 FQNNGV. V gave up 0 bases and J gave up 6 bases, with 10 bases separating them. This CDR3 has 14 amino acids. For the CDR3, the DNA is TGTGCCAGCAGCTTAGATCTACTAGCTGATACGCAGTATTTT. Its translation: CASSLDLLADTQYF.

The chain has TRBV10-3 and TRBJ2-3, with 9 bases identical to TRBD1. CDR1 is ENHRY and CDR2 is SYGVKD in the germline V gene. The V segment lost 6 bases and the J segment 6 bases; nucleotides outside the gene matches: 4. This CDR3 is 13 amino acids long. The CDR3 sequence is CAIRQGAADTQYF. CDR3 in DNA: TGTGCCATCAGACAGGGGGCAGCGGATACGCAGTATTTT.

The V gene is TRBV20-1, the J gene TRBJ2-7; 10 nucleotides line up with TRBD1. V shed 6 bases and J 3 bases; nucleotides not matched to a gene: 5. The CDR3 runs to 13 residues. Per germline, CDR1 DFQATT and CDR2 SNEGSKA (reference sequence). This chain's CDR3 is CSAVDRGLYEQYF. The CDR3 DNA is TGCAGTGCCGTCGACAGGGGGCTCTACGAGCAGTACTTC.

Remarks on this clonotype: A much larger clone is a single base away; this may be a read error. V usage is TRBV29-1 and J usage is TRBJ2-7; no firm D call. Germline V gene lookup returns CDR1 SQVTM and CDR2 ANQGSEA. This CDR3 region has 10 residues. The CDR3 sequence is CSVKDQVQYF. The CDR3 DNA reads TGCAGCGTTAAAGATCAGGTTCAGTACTTC.

V gene TRBV5-1 combines with J gene TRBJ1-2, with 7 bases that match TRBD1. Germline V gene data show CDR1 as SGHRS and CDR2 as YFSETQ. The CDR3 is 13 amino acids. V dropped 4 bases and J dropped 8; count of bases not matched to a gene: 8. The CDR3 DNA sequence: TGCGCCAGCAGCAAGGGGGCAGGGGACGGCTACACCTTC. Translating it yields CASSKGAGDGYTF.

The rearrangement joins TRBV7-9 to TRBJ2-1; D not certain. V was clipped by 3 bases and J by 10 bases, with 10 bases between them. CDR1 SEHNR and CDR2 FQNEAQ come from the germline V gene (reference sequence). The CDR3 is 12 residues long. CDR3 DNA sequence: TGTGCCAGCAGCTTCTCAAGAGACGAGCAGTTCTTC. This gives the protein CASSFSRDEQFF. Full variable domain (remainder filled in from reference TRBV7-9 and TRBJ2-1): DTGVSQNPRHKITKRGQNVTFRCDPISEHNRLYWYRQTLGQGPEFLTYFQNEAQLEKSRLLSDRFSAERPKGSFSTLEIQRTEQGDSAMYLCASSFSRDEQFFGPGTRLTVL.

The J gene is TRBJ2-1, the V gene TRBV4-1; 8 bases are a match to TRBD2. The trim removed 0 bases at V and 4 bases at J, leaving 8 bases unmatched. The CDR3 spans 17 residues. From germline, CDR1 is MGHRA and CDR2 YSYEKL. This CDR3 is CASSQDLWTSLYNEQFF. DNA of the CDR3: TGCGCCAGCAGCCAAGATCTGTGGACTAGCTTGTACAATGAGCAGTTCTTC.

The chain has TRBV6-1 and TRBJ1-5; D gene uncertain. The ends were cut back, 8 bases at V and 10 bases at J, with 6 bases in the middle. The CDR3 is 9 residues long. Per the germline V gene, CDR1 is MNHNS and CDR2 is SASEGT. CDR3 sequence: CASSVPQHF. As DNA, the CDR3 is TGTGCCAGCTCCGTCCCCCAGCATTTT.

V gene TRBV6-2 or TRBV6-3 combines with J gene TRBJ2-5; the D call may be TRBD1 or TRBD2 (7 bases each). The length of the CDR3 is 15 residues. Germline values: CDR1 MNHEY, CDR2 SVGEGT. V was cut by 6 bases and J by 2 bases, with 16 bases left in between. CDR3: CASRIAGGGQETQYF. DNA for the CDR3: TGTGCCAGCAGGATCGCAGGGGGGGGACAAGAGACCCAGTACTTC.

This clonotype has just a few counts. V gene TRBV29-1 combines with J gene TRBJ2-1; a possible D gene is TRBD1 (6 bases). The CDR3 consists of 14 residues. Germline V gene sequence: CDR1 SQVTM, CDR2 ANQGSEA. Trimming shortened V by 3 bases and J by 4 bases, and 13 bases separated the two germline ends. The CDR3 spells CSVEFGRGYNEQFF. CDR3 sequence (DNA): TGCAGCGTTGAGTTTGGCAGGGGATACAATGAGCAGTTCTTC.

This clonotype was observed a handful of times. The J gene is TRBJ1-5, the V gene TRBV20-1; D not certain. This CDR3 comprises 16 residues. The ends were cut back, 1 base at V and 4 bases at J, with 17 bases in the middle. Germline CDR1 is DFQATT and CDR2 is SNEGSKA (reference sequence). The CDR3, as DNA: TGCAGTGCTAGAGGAAGAATTGGCGGACCAAATCAGCCCCAGCATTTT. Its translation: CSARGRIGGPNQPQHF.

The chain combines TRBV7-2 with TRBJ2-1; D might be TRBD2 (6 bases). Germline CDR1 reads SGHTA; CDR2 reads FQGNSA. The CDR3 extends over 17 amino acids. V shed 5 bases and J shed 9 bases, with 26 bases lying between them. CDR3 bases: TGTGCCAGCAGCCCAGCCCCCGGGACTCCGGTGGGTAGTGAGCAGTTCTTC. This translates into CASSPAPGTPVGSEQFF. Combining the CDR3 with reference TRBV7-2 and TRBJ2-1 gives the whole variable domain GAGVSQSPSNKVTEKGKDVELRCDPISGHTALYWYRQSLGQGLEFLIYFQGNSAPDKSGLPSDRFSAERTGGSVSTLTIQRTQQEDSAVYLCASSPAPGTPVGSEQFFGPGTRLTVL.

This clonotype showed up many times. The rearrangement uses TRBV20-1 and TRBJ1-1; D not certain. Trimming stripped 6 bases from V and 4 bases from J, with 15 bases between. CDR1 is DFQATT and CDR2 is SNEGSKA in the germline V gene (reference sequence). The CDR3 has 13 residues. DNA for the CDR3: TGCAGTGCCACCCCCCGGGGTCCCACTGAAGCTTTCTTT. It is translated as CSATPRGPTEAFF.

The chain employs TRBV5-1 and TRBJ2-5; D unclear. The V gene lost 6 bases and the J gene lost 2 bases, with 17 bases spanning the gap. Looked up from germline, CDR1 is SGHRS and CDR2 is YFSETQ. CDR3 length equals 15 residues. This chain's CDR3 is CASTRRAFQQETQYF. For the CDR3, the DNA is TGCGCCAGCACCCGGAGAGCCTTCCAACAAGAGACCCAGTACTTC.

The genes are TRBV12-3 or TRBV12-4 and TRBJ2-7; 10 bases match TRBD2. Trimming took 6 bases from V and 4 from J; bases not matched to a gene: 6. CDR3 length equals 14 residues. CDR3: CASRTGTSVYEQYF. As DNA, the CDR3 is TGTGCCAGCAGGACCGGGACTAGCGTTTACGAGCAGTACTTC.

This clonotype was detected a few times. The genes are TRBV7-9 and TRBJ1-6; 7 bases are a match to TRBD1. The V gene's germline CDR1 is SEHNR and CDR2 FQNEAQ (reference sequence). V lost 4 bases and J lost 4; bases outside the gene matches: 1. The CDR3 is made up of 14 amino acids. Written as DNA, the CDR3 is TGTGCCAGCAGCTCGACAGGGTATAATTCACCCCTCCACTTT. The encoded protein is CASSSTGYNSPLHF.

This clonotype was seen only a few times. V usage is TRBV7-2 and J usage is TRBJ2-7, with D possibly being TRBD1 (6 bases). The CDR3 sequence is 13 residues long. V was cut by 4 bases and J by 4 bases, with 11 bases left in between. Germline values: CDR1 SGHTA, CDR2 FQGNSA. DNA of the CDR3: TGTGCCAGCAGCTCACAGGGAAAGTACGAGCAGTACTTC. This sequence encodes CASSSQGKYEQYF. Supplemented by reference TRBV7-2 and TRBJ2-7, the full variable domain reads GAGVSQSPSNKVTEKGKDVELRCDPISGHTALYWYRQSLGQGLEFLIYFQGNSAPDKSGLPSDRFSAERTGGSVSTLTIQRTQQEDSAVYLCASSSQGKYEQYFGPGTRLTVT.

The chain combines TRBV28 with TRBJ2-7; TRBD1 aligns across 8 bases. Trimming removed 3 bases from V and 3 bases from J; junction bases left unmatched: 10. The CDR3 has 16 amino acids. In germline, CDR1 is MDHEN, CDR2 SYDVKM. The CDR3 loop is CASSFPPTGDHYEQYF. CDR3 DNA sequence: TGTGCCAGCAGTTTTCCGCCGACAGGGGACCACTACGAGCAGTACTTC.

The rearrangement links TRBV5-1 to TRBJ2-5; 7 bases agree with TRBD2. This CDR3 is 17 amino acids long. J gave up 5 bases and V 0 bases, and 13 bases lay outside the gene matches. Germline CDR1 is SGHRS and CDR2 is YFSETQ. CDR3 loop: CASSLGPGLSPRETQYF. The CDR3 DNA sequence: TGCGCCAGCAGCTTGGGCCCGGGACTAAGCCCCCGGGAGACCCAGTACTTC.

This clonotype was seen at least ten times. The rearrangement links TRBV12-3 or TRBV12-4 to TRBJ2-3; a possible D gene is TRBD2 (7 bases). This CDR3 is 14 amino acids long. V was trimmed by 6 bases and J by 4 bases, leaving 14 bases between them. CDR3 sequence reads: CASSLGGGPDTQYF. The DNA for the CDR3 is TGTGCCAGCAGCCTAGGGGGGGGGCCAGATACGCAGTATTTT.

This clonotype was observed a few times. The J gene is TRBJ2-7, the V gene TRBV12-3 or TRBV12-4, with TRBD2 identical over 9 bases. CDR3 length: 15 amino acids. V dropped 6 bases and J dropped 2; count of bases not matched to a gene: 8. DNA for the CDR3: TGTGCCAGCAGCCTAAGGGGCGGGGGGGCCTACGAGCAGTACTTC. This translates into CASSLRGGGAYEQYF.

The chain employs TRBV5-1 and TRBJ2-1; the D is unclear. The germline gives CDR1 SGHRS, CDR2 YFSETQ. The length of the CDR3 is 17 residues. V shed 4 bases and J shed 0 bases, with 17 bases lying between them. DNA of the CDR3: TGCGCCAGCAGCGACGGATCCGGTTTTAGCTCCTACAATGAGCAGTTCTTC. This encodes CASSDGSGFSSYNEQFF.

In its sample, this clonotype was seen a few times. The J gene is TRBJ1-2, the V gene TRBV10-3; D is ambiguous. Germline CDR1 ENHRY, CDR2 SYGVKD. V dropped 3 bases and J dropped 2 bases, with 4 bases sitting between them. The CDR3 has 12 amino acids. CDR3 amino acids: CAISEQNYGYTF. CDR3 nucleotide sequence: TGTGCCATCAGTGAACAAAACTATGGCTACACCTTC.

Only a few counts were recorded for this clonotype. The chain combines TRBV11-2 with TRBJ2-7, with 8 bases that match TRBD1. The CDR3 loop spans 18 amino acids. The germline V gene encodes CDR1 SGHAT and CDR2 FQNNGV. Trimming cost V 1 base and J 0 bases; bases outside gene matches: 11. DNA for the CDR3: TGTGCCAGCAGCTTAGGTGCTCGGACAGGGCCGAGCTCCTACGAGCAGTACTTC. The encoded protein is CASSLGARTGPSSYEQYF.

This clonotype was recorded many times. V gene TRBV6-2 or TRBV6-3 combines with J gene TRBJ1-1, with D perhaps TRBD1 (5 bases). The CDR3 totals 11 residues. Germline V lookup: CDR1 MNHEY, CDR2 SVGEGT. Trimming removed 10 bases from V and 5 bases from J, with 11 bases in between. The CDR3: CATTQGTEAFF. The CDR3 DNA is TGTGCCACCACCCAGGGAACTGAAGCTTTCTTT.